This TCR beta chain was retrieved from a study of CD8+CD57+ T cells in acquired aplastic anemia. Trimming took off 6 bases at V and 8 bases at J, with 23 bases between the two ends. This CDR3 is 16 amino acids long. Using genomic DNA as the template, TCR beta VDJ and CDR3 profiling was carried out. TCRdb re-called the reads with MiXCR, one entry per CDR3 protein. The repertoire holds 200,000 or so distinct CDR3 sequences, with roughly 64% as singletons. The sequenced material came from sorted CD4+, CD8+, or CD8+CD57+ T cells (not recorded which) from PBMCs. The rearrangement uses TRBV12-3 or TRBV12-4 and TRBJ2-1, with D perhaps TRBD2 (6 bases). The sequence was obtained from a human donor with severe aplastic anemia or a healthy control (not recorded which). This chain's CDR3 is CASSNAPGRGNDEQFF. The CDR3 coding sequence is TGTGCCAGCAGCAACGCTCCGGGACGGGGGAACGATGAGCAGTTCTTC.